What follows are 6 T cell receptor beta chains derived from one specimen sequenced in a study of T cell clusters in autoimmune cytopenias. TRB rearrangements were amplified by touch-down multiplex PCR with mixed TRB-A/B primers. TCRdb re-called the multiplex PCR reads and gives one entry per CDR3 protein, without DNA. The sample includes around 7,000 distinct CDR3 sequences. Each sample's input was roughly 250 ng genomic DNA, 30,000 to 45,000 genome equivalents. A further study also used this sample, focusing on T cell repertoires in aging, cancer and after chemotherapy.

Input material: peripheral blood. The origin of the receptors is a human donor in good health.

CDR3 loop: CASRFDRRGLYEQYF. This chain connects TRBV19 to TRBJ2-7. CDR1 and CDR2 from the germline V gene are LNHDA and SQIVND (reference sequence). The CDR3 is 15 residues long.

By frequency, this clonotype registers medium-sized. This chain connects TRBV29-1 to TRBJ2-7; lacking DNA, the TRBD1 call made by TCRdb goes unchecked. Germline loops: CDR1 SQVTM, CDR2 ANQGSEA. The CDR3 totals 16 residues. The CDR3 reads CSVEVLQGTLSYEQYF.

The rearrangement links TRBV27 to TRBJ2-1; TCRdb outputs TRBD1, but without DNA this stays unchecked. This CDR3 region has 13 residues. Germline V lookup: CDR1 MNHEY, CDR2 SMNVEV (reference sequence). The chain's CDR3 is CASNSGVVNEQFF.

Frequency places this clonotype as medium-sized. The V and J genes are TRBV30 and TRBJ2-3. Germline V lookup: CDR1 GTSNPN, CDR2 SVGIG (reference sequence). The CDR3 extends over 13 amino acids. The CDR3 reads CAWSVRRADTQYF. Full variable domain (missing parts from reference TRBV30 and TRBJ2-3): SQTIHQWPATLVQPVGSPLSLECTVEGTSNPNLYWYRQAAGRGLQLLFYSVGIGQISSEVPQNLSASRPQDRQFILSSKKLLLSDSGFYLCAWSVRRADTQYFGPGTRLTVL.

V usage is TRBV29-1 and J usage is TRBJ1-2; TCRdb outputs TRBD1, but without DNA this stays unchecked. Looked up from germline, CDR1 is SQVTM and CDR2 is ANQGSEA. This CDR3 comprises 12 residues. This chain's CDR3 is CSVKVGIHGYTF.

The V gene is TRBV7-9, the J gene TRBJ1-2. The CDR3 extends over 15 amino acids. Germline loops: CDR1 SEHNR, CDR2 FQNEAQ (reference sequence). The CDR3 sequence is CASSLDTPPGEGYTF. The whole variable domain, remainder taken from reference TRBV7-9 and TRBJ1-2, is DTGVSQNPRHKITKRGQNVTFRCDPISEHNRLYWYRQTLGQGPEFLTYFQNEAQLEKSRLLSDRFSAERPKGSFSTLEIQRTEQGDSAMYLCASSLDTPPGEGYTFGSGTRLTVV.